Below, 2 T cell receptor beta chains from the same sample are listed, as sequenced in a study of blood T cell repertoires in COVID-19. Generated by immunoSEQ multiplex PCR, the TCRdb table keeps only in-frame clones and is missing some. Among roughly 340,000 clones listed, 70% to 90% were seen once. Sequenced: peripheral blood. These receptors all stem from a woman between 25 and 40 years old with COVID-19, enrolled during active disease.

This rearrangement joins TRBV11-3 to TRBJ2-3; the match to TRBD2 covers 10 bases. Looked up from germline, CDR1 is SGHNT and CDR2 is YENEEA. The CDR3 runs to 15 residues. V lost 9 bases to trimming and J lost 2 bases; unmatched junction nucleotides: 8. The CDR3 spells CASAAGGTPTDTQYF. The CDR3 DNA is TGTGCCAGTGCAGCGGGGGGGACTCCCACAGATACGCAGTATTTT. Variable domain in full (rest from reference TRBV11-3 and TRBJ2-3): EAGVVQSPRYKIIEKKQPVAFWCNPISGHNTLYWYLQNLGQGPELLIRYENEEAVDDSQLPKDRFSAERLKGVDSTLKIQPAELGDSAVYLCASAAGGTPTDTQYFGPGTRLTVL.

Turning to this clone: The junction and the germline gene differ at one end; a read error may be behind it. This chain connects TRBV7-7 to TRBJ2-2; D unresolved. The CDR3 totals 14 residues. Germline loops: CDR1 SSHAT, CDR2 FNYEAQ (reference sequence). The CDR3 sequence is CASSLGPAVGELFF. The CDR3 DNA sequence: TGTGCTAGCAGCTTAGGGCCCGCCGTCGGGGAGCTGTTTTTT.